The 31 T cell receptor beta chains reported below all come from one sample, sequenced in a study of naive CD8 T cells in extremely preterm neonates. Study observations and caveats: Preterm infants showed shorter CDR3s, fewer N additions and less trimming than older groups.

Extremely preterm births at roughly 22-28 weeks of gestation supplied the samples. Sequencing used immunoSEQ multiplex PCR; TCRdb keeps in-frame clones, though not all of them. The profile shows fewer than 25,000 clones, 88% of them singletons. The antigens these receptors bind are not known. Sequenced input: naive CD8+ T cells from cord blood. The receptor source for this set is a boy who was born preterm.

As concerns this clone: It may be a read error: a sequence one base away is much more abundant. V usage is TRBV4-3 and J usage is TRBJ2-7; no definite D call. The CDR3 covers 13 residues. Germline CDR1 and CDR2: LGHNA and YSLEER. V was pared by 0 bases and J by 0 bases, with 3 bases between. CDR3 DNA sequence: TGCGCCAGCAGCCAAGACAACTCCTACGAGCAGTACTTC. Protein sequence: CASSQDNSYEQYF.

This chain joins TRBV7-2 and TRBJ2-3; 7 bases line up with TRBD1. With V trimmed by 6 bases and J by 1 base, 7 bases remained unmatched. The CDR3 sequence is 15 residues long. The germline gives CDR1 SGHTA, CDR2 FQGNSA. The CDR3 protein is CASRFLGQGTDTQYF. The DNA of the CDR3 is TGTGCCAGCAGATTCCTCGGACAGGGCACAGATACGCAGTATTTT.

The J gene is TRBJ1-2, the V gene TRBV7-9; D ambiguous. CDR3 size: 13 residues. Per germline, CDR1 SEHNR and CDR2 FQNEAQ (reference sequence). Deletions cut 5 bases from V and 5 bases from J, with 12 bases between. CDR3 amino acids: CASSETHNYGYTF. Written as DNA, the CDR3 is TGTGCCAGCAGCGAGACACACAATTATGGCTACACCTTC.

The gene calls are TRBV27 and TRBJ1-2, with 7 bases identical to TRBD1. V gave up 0 bases and J gave up 11 bases; unmatched junction bases: 3. The CDR3 extends over 12 amino acids. Germline values: CDR1 MNHEY, CDR2 SMNVEV (reference sequence). The chain's CDR3 is CASSLSGTVYTF. The CDR3 region has the DNA TGTGCCAGCAGTTTATCGGGGACAGTTTACACCTTC.

The V and J genes are TRBV6-5 and TRBJ1-1, with D hard to call. The CDR3 has 13 amino acids. V was cut by 1 base and J by 1 base, with 4 bases left in between. From germline, CDR1 is MNHEY and CDR2 SVGAGI. DNA for the CDR3: TGTGCCAGCAGTTACTACGGGAACACTGAAGCTTTCTTT. Translating gives CASSYYGNTEAFF.

A single count supports this clone. The V call is TRBV12-5, the J call TRBJ1-1; D uncertain. With 6 bases removed from V and 0 bases from J, the gap between germline ends came to 5 bases. This CDR3 is 12 amino acids long. Germline CDR1 reads LGHNT; CDR2 reads FRNRAP. CDR3 in DNA: TGTGCTAGTGGGACAATGAACACTGAAGCTTTCTTT. Its protein is CASGTMNTEAFF.

The chain recombines TRBV30 with TRBJ2-1; TRBD1 or TRBD2 may be the D gene (5 bases each). Per germline, CDR1 GTSNPN and CDR2 SVGIG (reference sequence). The CDR3 covers 14 residues. The V end was cut by 0 bases, the J end by 2 bases, with 8 bases between. The CDR3 is CAWSVPGPYNEQFF. CDR3 nucleotides: TGTGCCTGGAGTGTACCGGGACCCTACAATGAGCAGTTCTTC.

The V gene is TRBV21-1, the J gene TRBJ1-5. TRBV21-1 is listed as a pseudogene. The CDR3 is 14 amino acids. CDR3 in DNA: TGTGCCAGCAGCAAAGGGGATAGCAATCAGCCCCAGCATTTT. This sequence encodes CASSKGDSNQPQHF.

The gene calls are TRBV6-5 and TRBJ1-2, with unresolved D. Germline-derived CDR1 and CDR2 are MNHEY and SVGAGI. The V end was cut by 0 bases, the J end by 6 bases, with 11 bases between. This CDR3 has 14 residues. In nucleotides, the CDR3 is TGTGCCAGCAGTTACTCGTTGCGTGGCCATGGCTACACCTTC. Its protein product is CASSYSLRGHGYTF.

This clone was seen a single time. V gene TRBV19 combines with J gene TRBJ2-3; 12 nucleotides match TRBD2. The V gene's germline CDR1 is LNHDA and CDR2 SQIVND (reference sequence). The CDR3 contains 14 residues. The J segment lost 6 bases and the V segment lost 2 bases, leaving 0 bases of the junction unmatched. The CDR3 coding sequence is TGTGCCAGTAGTATACTAGCGGGGGGGGATACGCAGTATTTT. Its protein product is CASSILAGGDTQYF.

This clone was seen a single time. The rearrangement joins TRBV19 to TRBJ1-2, with 7 bases identical to TRBD1. Germline trimming cut 7 bases from V and 5 bases from J; bases unmatched to any gene: 4. CDR1 and CDR2 (germline): LNHDA, SQIVND (reference sequence). This CDR3 region has 12 residues. CDR3 in amino acids: CASKPGGYGYTF. For the CDR3, the DNA is TGTGCCAGTAAGCCAGGGGGTTATGGCTACACCTTC.

The rearrangement uses TRBV19 and TRBJ1-1, with TRBD1 as a possible D gene (6 bases). The CDR3 length is 13 residues. Trimming removed 6 bases at V and 1 base at J, with 9 bases between. The V gene's germline CDR1 is LNHDA and CDR2 SQIVND (reference sequence). CDR3 sequence reads: CASRTTGNTEAFF. The CDR3 DNA reads TGTGCCAGTAGGACGACAGGGAACACTGAAGCTTTCTTT.

The rearrangement uses TRBV4-1 and TRBJ2-5; no reliable D call. The CDR3 spans 13 residues. CDR1 and CDR2 from the germline V gene are MGHRA and YSYEKL. Trimming took off 1 base at V and 0 bases at J, with 3 bases between the two ends. CDR3 nucleotides: TGCGCCAGCAGCCAAGGACACCAAGAGACCCAGTACTTC. Translation: CASSQGHQETQYF.

This chain uses TRBV30 with TRBJ1-2, with D perhaps matching TRBD1 (6 bases). CDR3 length: 12 residues. Germline CDR1 is GTSNPN and CDR2 is SVGIG (reference sequence). V was cut by 0 bases and J by 4 bases, with 6 bases left in between. The CDR3, as DNA: TGTGCCTGGAGTGTGGGGGCCTATGGCTACACCTTC. As protein: CAWSVGAYGYTF. The full variable domain, its missing parts supplied by reference TRBV30 and TRBJ1-2, is SQTIHQWPATLVQPVGSPLSLECTVEGTSNPNLYWYRQAAGRGLQLLFYSVGIGQISSEVPQNLSASRPQDRQFILSSKKLLLSDSGFYLCAWSVGAYGYTFGSGTRLTVV.

V gene TRBV4-1 combines with J gene TRBJ2-1; tentatively, D is TRBD2 (6 bases). Germline CDR1 MGHRA, CDR2 YSYEKL. V shed 4 bases and J shed 6 bases, with 7 bases lying between them. This CDR3 region has 12 residues. DNA of the CDR3: TGCGCCAGCAGCCCGACTAGCAATGAGCAGTTCTTC. Residues: CASSPTSNEQFF.

The V gene is TRBV27, the J gene TRBJ2-7; possible D gene TRBD1, 6 bases. This CDR3 is 13 amino acids long. Germline V gene lookup returns CDR1 MNHEY and CDR2 SMNVEV (reference sequence). Trimming pared 5 bases from V and 2 bases from J, leaving 10 bases between. The CDR3 DNA sequence: TGTGCCAGCAGTCTCAGGGGTCCCTACGAGCAGTACTTC. Protein: CASSLRGPYEQYF.

A single count supports this clone. The CDR3 loop is CAWRLRYEQYF. The CDR3 DNA sequence: TGTGCCTGGAGGTTGAGATACGAGCAGTACTTC. The chain has TRBV30 and TRBJ2-7; no clear D gene. The CDR3 has 11 amino acids. Trimming left V 3 bases short and J 4 bases short, with 7 bases between. From germline, CDR1 is GTSNPN and CDR2 SVGIG (reference sequence).

The chain carries TRBV4-1 and TRBJ2-7, with 10 bases that match TRBD2. The junction had 2 bases not matched to a gene; V was cut back by 1 base and J by 2 bases. The germline V gene encodes CDR1 MGHRA and CDR2 YSYEKL. This CDR3 has 15 amino acids. This CDR3 is CASSQGLAGPYEQYF. DNA for the CDR3: TGCGCCAGCAGCCAAGGACTAGCGGGCCCCTACGAGCAGTACTTC.

Details on this clone: Other DNA sequences of this sample code for an identical CDR3. The V and J genes are TRBV9 and TRBJ2-7; 11 nucleotides align to TRBD2. Germline V gives CDR1 SGDLS, CDR2 YYNGEE. Trimming at V came to 0 bases and at J to 4 bases, leaving 0 bases not matched to a gene. The CDR3 runs to 14 residues. CDR3 protein: CASSVGTSGYEQYF. CDR3 sequence (DNA): TGTGCCAGCAGCGTAGGGACTAGCGGGTACGAGCAGTACTTC.

The chain carries TRBV13 and TRBJ2-3; D gene uncertain. The CDR3 loop spans 13 amino acids. V shed 5 bases and J shed 5 bases, with 11 bases lying between them. Germline V gene data show CDR1 as PRHDT and CDR2 as FYEKMQ (reference sequence). In DNA form, the CDR3 reads TGTGCCAGCAGCCCCCTCATCGTAGATACGCAGTATTTT. Amino acid sequence: CASSPLIVDTQYF.

J is TRBJ1-5 and V is TRBV19, with D perhaps TRBD1 (6 bases). V lost 3 bases and J 2 bases, leaving 14 bases between the germline ends. Germline values: CDR1 LNHDA, CDR2 SQIVND (reference sequence). CDR3 length: 16 amino acids. The DNA of the CDR3 is TGTGCCAGTAGTATGGGATCAGGGGAGGGCAATCAGCCCCAGCATTTT. It encodes CASSMGSGEGNQPQHF.

The V call is TRBV12-5, the J call TRBJ2-2; D remains unclear. Looked up from germline, CDR1 is LGHNT and CDR2 is FRNRAP. V was shortened by 2 bases and J by 6 bases, with 1 base between the two germline ends. The length of the CDR3 is 11 residues. The CDR3 nucleotides are TGTGCTAGTGGTTTGTCCGGGGAGCTGTTTTTT. Its translation is CASGLSGELFF.

The gene calls are TRBV5-1 and TRBJ2-7; D call uncertain. V was cut by 2 bases and J by 4 bases, with 4 bases left in between. The CDR3 length is 11 residues. Germline V gene lookup returns CDR1 SGHRS and CDR2 YFSETQ. This CDR3 reads CASSFGYEQYF. CDR3 bases: TGCGCCAGCAGCTTCGGTTACGAGCAGTACTTC.

This sequence joins TRBV19 and TRBJ2-1; no reliable D call. Germline assignment: CDR1 LNHDA and CDR2 SQIVND (reference sequence). The CDR3 sequence is 13 residues long. V shed 2 bases and J shed 4 bases, with 6 bases lying between them. This CDR3 is CASSITVYNEQFF. The CDR3 DNA reads TGTGCCAGTAGTATAACAGTATACAATGAGCAGTTCTTC.

The V call is TRBV30, the J call TRBJ2-7, with TRBD1 matching 12 bases. V lost 1 base, J lost 2 bases, and 6 bases stayed unmatched. There are 16 residues in the CDR3. From germline, CDR1 is GTSNPN and CDR2 SVGIG (reference sequence). Here the CDR3 DNA reads TGTGCCTGGAGTGCCCGGGACAGGGGGCGCCCCTACGAGCAGTACTTC. Translated: CAWSARDRGRPYEQYF.

This chain joins TRBV7-6 and TRBJ1-2; TRBD1 agrees at 8 bases. Germline CDR1 SGHVS, CDR2 FNYEAQ. Unmatched junction bases numbered 3, after V lost 4 bases and J lost 5 bases. CDR3 length: 13 amino acids. For the CDR3, the DNA is TGTGCCAGCAGCTCGACAGGGGTTTATGGCTACACCTTC. Amino acids: CASSSTGVYGYTF.

The chain joins TRBV4-1 to TRBJ2-5, with 11 bases aligning to TRBD1. Trimming at V came to 1 base and at J to 4 bases, leaving 2 bases not matched to a gene. The CDR3 contains 15 residues. The germline V gene encodes CDR1 MGHRA and CDR2 YSYEKL. The DNA of the CDR3 is TGCGCCAGCAGCCAAGGGACAGGGGGCGCAGAGACCCAGTACTTC. As protein: CASSQGTGGAETQYF.

This sequence joins TRBV10-3 and TRBJ2-6; TRBD1 is a possible D gene (5 bases). Germline CDR1 ENHRY, CDR2 SYGVKD. CDR3 length equals 16 residues. Trimming removed 3 bases from V and 0 bases from J, with 9 bases in between. The CDR3 region has the DNA TGTGCCATCAGTGACCATGACAGCTCTGGGGCCAACGTCCTGACTTTC. It translates to CAISDHDSSGANVLTF.

The rearrangement uses TRBV5-4 and TRBJ1-5, with D perhaps TRBD1 (5 bases). Germline CDR1 SGHNT, CDR2 YYREEE (reference sequence). The CDR3 is 15 residues long. Trimming took 0 bases from V and 0 from J, leaving 7 bases between them. CDR3 nucleotides: TGTGCCAGCAGCTTGGGCGGACATAGCAATCAGCCCCAGCATTTT. As protein: CASSLGGHSNQPQHF. Combining the CDR3 with reference TRBV5-4 and TRBJ1-5 gives the whole variable domain ETGVTQSPTHLIKTRGQQVTLRCSSQSGHNTVSWYQQALGQGPQFIFQYYREEENGRGNFPPRFSGLQFPNYSSELNVNALELDDSALYLCASSLGGHSNQPQHFGDGTRLSIL.

Concerning this clone: This sample includes further DNA sequences coding for the same CDR3. This chain connects TRBV27 to TRBJ1-2; TRBD1 agrees at 10 bases. Germline-derived CDR1 and CDR2 are MNHEY and SMNVEV (reference sequence). The CDR3 is 13 amino acids. The trim removed 3 bases at V and 5 bases at J, leaving 0 bases unmatched. Here the CDR3 DNA reads TGTGCCAGCAGTTTGGGACAGGGGTATGGCTACACCTTC. This gives the protein CASSLGQGYGYTF.

The rearrangement uses TRBV11-2 and TRBJ2-7; D remains unclear. CDR3 length equals 13 residues. Germline V CDR1 and CDR2: SGHAT, FQNNGV. V lost 0 bases and J 0 bases, leaving 3 bases between the germline ends. CDR3 nucleotide sequence: TGTGCCAGCAGCTTAGACAACTCCTACGAGCAGTACTTC. As protein: CASSLDNSYEQYF. Using reference TRBV11-2 and TRBJ2-7 for the parts outside the CDR3, the full variable domain is EAGVAQSPRYKIIEKRQSVAFWCNPISGHATLYWYQQILGQGPKLLIQFQNNGVVDDSQLPKDRFSAERLKGVDSTLKIQPAKLEDSAVYLCASSLDNSYEQYFGPGTRLTVT.